The entry below gives a single T cell receptor beta chain sequence along with its context. The antigen is unknown. Germline CDR1 is SNHLY and CDR2 is FYNNEI. CDR3 size: 16 residues. The ends were cut back, 4 bases at V and 0 bases at J, with 15 bases in the middle. This sample is drawn from a study of OX40 agonist ivuxolimab in advanced cancers. Study-level points and caveats: Both CD4+ and CD8+ T cell populations in blood had undergone clonal expansion by week 6 at 0.1 to 3.0 mg/kg. On average, a greater number of expanded clones characterised CD8+ T cells relative to CD4+.

TCRdb keeps only in-frame clones here, not all; method: immunoSEQ multiplex PCR. The sample carries tens of thousands of clones, 73% recorded once. Sequenced material: CD4+ or CD8+ T cells sorted from blood, taken in a trial of the OX40 agonist ivuxolimab. The chain uses TRBV2 and TRBJ1-2, with a weak D call TRBD1 (5 bases). The TCR sequence derives from an adult with an advanced solid tumor such as melanoma, head and neck, liver or kidney cancer. CDR3 loop: CASSGGRISSNYGYTF. The CDR3 nucleotides read TGTGCCAGCAGTGGGGGACGGATTTCCTCTAACTATGGCTACACCTTC.